The 28 T cell receptor beta chains listed next were all sequenced from one sample in a study of post-analysis software for immune sequencing data (dated by TCRdb to about 2015). The library relied on PCR. This sample was sequenced with an Illumina HiSeq 2500. To reduce PCR and sequencing biases, unique molecular identifiers were incorporated into the TCR beta cDNA libraries. The public sequencing data were trimmed at Q25 with fastp and processed into clonotypes with MiXCR by TCRdb, which kept only in-frame beta chains. When rows share a CDR3 protein, they turn into one entry using the most common DNA and genes. This sample comprises 550,000 to 700,000 distinct CDR3 sequences, 44% of them detected only once. Of the sample, 1.5% to 2% falls within the top ten clones. Results the study describes overall, beyond this receptor: Four or five TRBV segments, including TRBV5-6, TRBV5-1 and TRBV20-1, were significantly more frequent in patients than controls.

Their specific antigens are unknown. What was sequenced was blood. These receptors were obtained from a girl aged 5-17 years with multiple sclerosis.

The chain links TRBV12-3 or TRBV12-4 to TRBJ2-3, with a weak D call TRBD1 (6 bases). The CDR3 is 13 residues long. V gave up 5 bases and J gave up 9 bases, with 15 bases separating them. CDR3 region: CASSPGRGWTQYF. CDR3 DNA sequence: TGTGCCAGCAGTCCCGGCAGGGGATGGACGCAGTATTTT.

The rearrangement joins TRBV20-1 to TRBJ1-1; no definite D call. The V end was cut by 3 bases, the J end by 1 base, with 6 bases between. CDR1 is DFQATT, CDR2 SNEGSKA, per germline (reference sequence). CDR3 size: 12 residues. The CDR3 sequence is CSASWSNTEAFF. CDR3 DNA sequence: TGCAGTGCTAGCTGGTCGAACACTGAAGCTTTCTTT.

In the case of this clonotype: Mismatch with germline at one junction end may stem from a read error. The gene calls are TRBV9 and TRBJ2-6; D is perhaps TRBD1 or TRBD2 (5 bases each). CDR3 length: 17 residues. Germline V gene sequence: CDR1 SGDLS, CDR2 YYNGEE. The CDR3 DNA is TGTGCCAGCAGCGTAGATGGGGGAAGCTCTGGGGCCAACGTCCGGACTTTC. This translates into CASSVDGGSSGANVRTF.

The chain uses TRBV20-1 and TRBJ2-1, with 10 bases lining up with TRBD2. CDR1 and CDR2 (germline): DFQATT, SNEGSKA (reference sequence). V trimming: 0 bases; J trimming: 6 bases; junction bases outside the gene matches: 11. This CDR3 region has 17 residues. The CDR3 nucleotides are TGCAGTGCTAGAGACGCGTCCCGGGCTAGCGGGAGCAATGAGCAGTTCTTC. Translated: CSARDASRASGSNEQFF.

This clonotype has more than one count but fewer than ten. The chain employs TRBV29-1 and TRBJ2-7; D gene ambiguous. The V end was cut by 4 bases, the J end by 6 bases, with 10 bases between. This CDR3 is built from 11 residues. Germline V CDR1 and CDR2: SQVTM, ANQGSEA. The CDR3 protein is CSVVQSIEQYF. CDR3 sequence (DNA): TGCAGCGTTGTACAGAGCATCGAGCAGTACTTC.

This clonotype has a handful of counts. The rearrangement joins TRBV6-5 to TRBJ2-3, with D hard to call. This CDR3 has 13 residues. In germline, CDR1 is MNHEY, CDR2 SVGAGI. V gave up 6 bases and J gave up 0 bases, with 7 bases separating them. CDR3 sequence (DNA): TGTGCCAGCAGAATAGCTAGCACAGATACGCAGTATTTT. This codes for CASRIASTDTQYF.

This clonotype occurred a few times. The rearrangement joins TRBV5-1 to TRBJ2-3; 8 nucleotides line up with TRBD2. This CDR3 comprises 15 residues. The junction had 15 bases not matched to a gene; V was cut back by 9 bases and J by 6 bases. The germline CDR1 and CDR2 sequences are SGHRS and YFSETQ. DNA of the CDR3: TGCGCCACCTCAGCGGCGGGAGGACCTTTGGATACGCAGTATTTT. It encodes CATSAAGGPLDTQYF.

This clonotype was seen a handful of times. This chain connects TRBV20-1 to TRBJ1-1; D is perhaps TRBD1 (5 bases). Trimming shortened V by 3 bases and J by 3 bases, and 17 bases separated the two germline ends. CDR3 length: 15 amino acids. Germline V lookup: CDR1 DFQATT, CDR2 SNEGSKA (reference sequence). In DNA form, the CDR3 reads TGCAGTGCTAGGGAGAGGGGCGACTGGGACACTGAAGCTTTCTTT. It codes for CSARERGDWDTEAFF.

V is TRBV3-1 and J is TRBJ2-3, with D hard to call. V was shortened by 3 bases and J by 8 bases, with 15 bases between the two germline ends. This CDR3 comprises 14 residues. CDR1 is LGHDT and CDR2 is YNNKEL in the germline V gene (reference sequence). The CDR3 DNA sequence: TGTGCCAGCAGCCAGGCGCCCGAGCGCCCTACGCAGTATTTT. It codes for CASSQAPERPTQYF.

The J gene is TRBJ2-1, the V gene TRBV20-1; 7 bases match TRBD2. V was clipped by 3 bases and J by 3 bases; unmatched bases: 5. Germline assignment: CDR1 DFQATT and CDR2 SNEGSKA (reference sequence). The CDR3 is made up of 14 amino acids. The CDR3, as DNA: TGCAGTGCTAGCATCGCTAGCGGCTACAATGAGCAGTTCTTC. Translation gives CSASIASGYNEQFF.

There are a few counts of this clonotype. V usage is TRBV6-5 and J usage is TRBJ2-1; tentatively, D is TRBD2 (6 bases). Deletions cut 2 bases from V and 7 bases from J, with 15 bases between. Germline V gene data show CDR1 as MNHEY and CDR2 as SVGAGI. This CDR3 comprises 15 residues. CDR3: CASSYGAEGRNEQFF. The CDR3 DNA follows: TGTGCCAGCAGTTACGGGGCGGAGGGCCGGAATGAGCAGTTCTTC.

The chain combines TRBV12-5 with TRBJ1-2, with a weak D call TRBD1 (6 bases). CDR3 length: 15 amino acids. The ends were cut back, 2 bases at V and 6 bases at J, with 16 bases in the middle. CDR1 is LGHNT and CDR2 is FRNRAP in the germline V gene. CDR3 sequence: CASGLPRGGGHGYTF. The CDR3 nucleotides are TGTGCTAGTGGTTTGCCCAGAGGTGGGGGCCATGGCTACACCTTC.

The V and J genes are TRBV9 and TRBJ2-1; possibly TRBD1 for D (5 bases). V shed 1 base and J shed 6 bases, with 11 bases lying between them. This CDR3 is 14 amino acids long. Germline V CDR1 and CDR2: SGDLS, YYNGEE. CDR3 amino acids: CASSVWTQGNEQFF. The CDR3 bases are TGTGCCAGCAGCGTATGGACCCAGGGCAATGAGCAGTTCTTC. Full variable domain (missing parts from reference TRBV9 and TRBJ2-1): DSGVTQTPKHLITATGQRVTLRCSPRSGDLSVYWYQQSLDQGLQFLIQYYNGEERAKGNILERFSAQQFPDLHSELNLSSLELGDSALYFCASSVWTQGNEQFFGPGTRLTVL.

The V gene is TRBV6-4, the J gene TRBJ2-3, with D hard to call. Germline-derived CDR1 and CDR2 are MRHNA and SNTAGT. CDR3 size: 16 residues. The ends were cut back, 0 bases at V and 0 bases at J, with 10 bases in the middle. The CDR3 nucleotides are TGTGCCAGCAGTGACTCGGCCGCTCCTAGCACAGATACGCAGTATTTT. Translating it yields CASSDSAAPSTDTQYF.

The chain combines TRBV7-2 with TRBJ1-2; TRBD1 agrees at 8 bases. Germline trimming cut 6 bases from V and 2 bases from J; bases unmatched to any gene: 5. The CDR3 has 14 amino acids. The germline V gene encodes CDR1 SGHTA and CDR2 FQGNSA. Here the CDR3 reads CASRRQGINYGYTF. CDR3 coding DNA: TGTGCCAGCAGAAGACAGGGGATCAACTATGGCTACACCTTC.

The V call is TRBV12-3 or TRBV12-4, the J call TRBJ2-3; the match to TRBD2 covers 9 bases. The CDR3 spans 17 residues. The trim removed 5 bases at V and 1 base at J, leaving 10 bases unmatched. This CDR3 reads CASSPRPAGGRTDTQYF. DNA of the CDR3: TGTGCCAGCAGTCCCCGTCCAGCGGGGGGTCGCACAGATACGCAGTATTTT.

Only one count was recorded for this clonotype. This chain connects TRBV7-2 to TRBJ1-1; no clear D. The CDR3 is 13 amino acids. V lost 1 base to trimming and J lost 7 bases, with 10 bases between them. CDR1 and CDR2 (germline): SGHTA, FQGNSA. The CDR3 nucleotides are TGTGCCAGCAGCTTAGAATGGCAGAATGAAGCTTTCTTT. Protein product: CASSLEWQNEAFF.

The V and J genes are TRBV29-1 and TRBJ2-7; 9 nucleotides match TRBD2. From germline, CDR1 is SQVTM and CDR2 ANQGSEA. V trimming: 5 bases; J trimming: 3 bases; junction bases outside the gene matches: 5. This CDR3 contains 13 residues. The DNA of the CDR3 is TGCAGCGTTAAGAGACTAGCGGTCTACGAGCAGTACTTC. It specifies CSVKRLAVYEQYF.

This clonotype was observed a handful of times. The rearrangement links TRBV12-3 or TRBV12-4 to TRBJ2-7; 9 bases are a match to TRBD2. The CDR3 has 16 residues. Trimming removed 6 bases from V and 2 bases from J; junction bases left unmatched: 11. The CDR3 DNA follows: TGTGCCAGCAGCCGGAGTAGCGGGAGTGGAACCTACGAGCAGTACTTC. Its translation: CASSRSSGSGTYEQYF.

The chain recombines TRBV5-1 with TRBJ2-1; the D gene is possibly TRBD2 (6 bases). This CDR3 comprises 17 residues. CDR1 SGHRS and CDR2 YFSETQ come from the germline V gene. V gave up 2 bases and J gave up 5 bases, with 20 bases separating them. The CDR3 nucleotides read TGCGCCAGCAGCTTCCTAGCGAGTTCGCTACCTAACAATGAGCAGTTCTTC. This gives the protein CASSFLASSLPNNEQFF. The complete variable domain, with remaining parts taken from reference TRBV5-1 and TRBJ2-1, reads KAGVTQTPRYLIKTRGQQVTLSCSPISGHRSVSWYQQTPGQGLQFLFEYFSETQRNKGNFPGRFSGRQFSNSRSEMNVSTLELGDSALYLCASSFLASSLPNNEQFFGPGTRLTVL.

The chain has TRBV7-9 and TRBJ2-5, with unresolved D. The length of the CDR3 is 15 residues. V lost 0 bases and J lost 5, with 13 bases in between. Germline values: CDR1 SEHNR, CDR2 FQNEAQ (reference sequence). The CDR3 nucleotides read TGTGCCAGCAGCTTAGCTGGCCAGGTAGGGGAGACCCAGTACTTC. Translation: CASSLAGQVGETQYF.

This clonotype showed up just a few times. The V call is TRBV5-5, the J call TRBJ2-3, with TRBD1 identical over 7 bases. Germline assignment: CDR1 SGHKS and CDR2 YYEKEE (reference sequence). The V and J ends lost 1 base and 6 bases, in that order; junction bases with no gene match: 20. This CDR3 spans 19 amino acids. The CDR3 is CASSLNPGTVSRRKDTQYF. CDR3 DNA: TGTGCCAGCAGCTTGAACCCCGGGACAGTCTCGCGGAGGAAGGATACGCAGTATTTT.

This clonotype was counted only a few times. V is TRBV7-2 and J is TRBJ2-3, with a weak D call TRBD2 (5 bases). V gave up 3 bases and J gave up 5 bases, with 18 bases separating them. This CDR3 has 16 amino acids. CDR1 SGHTA and CDR2 FQGNSA come from the germline V gene. The chain's CDR3 is CASSFGAAPVVDTQYF. DNA for the CDR3: TGTGCCAGCAGCTTCGGAGCGGCGCCAGTTGTAGATACGCAGTATTTT.

The gene calls are TRBV20-1 and TRBJ2-7; D is perhaps TRBD2 (5 bases). There are 17 residues in the CDR3. CDR1 DFQATT and CDR2 SNEGSKA come from the germline V gene (reference sequence). The germline V and J ends were trimmed by 0 bases and 2 bases, with 20 bases remaining between them. CDR3 loop: CSARDSKRESVTYEQYF. CDR3 sequence (DNA): TGCAGTGCTAGAGATTCCAAGAGGGAGTCAGTGACCTACGAGCAGTACTTC.

This clonotype was observed a single time. The rearrangement uses TRBV4-1 and TRBJ2-1, with 8 bases lining up with TRBD1. V shed 4 bases, J shed 0 bases, and the junction held 8 bases outside the gene matches. The CDR3 sequence is 17 residues long. Germline loops: CDR1 MGHRA, CDR2 YSYEKL. The CDR3 protein is CASSRGYTGGSYNEQFF. The CDR3 DNA is TGCGCCAGCAGCCGAGGATATACAGGGGGCTCCTACAATGAGCAGTTCTTC.

This clonotype was observed a handful of times. The rearrangement links TRBV29-1 to TRBJ1-1, with D unresolved. Trimming took 5 bases from V and 2 from J, leaving 6 bases between them. The CDR3 covers 11 residues. Per the germline V gene, CDR1 is SQVTM and CDR2 is ANQGSEA. DNA for the CDR3: TGCAGCGTTAGCCTTAACACTGAAGCTTTCTTT. Translated, it gives CSVSLNTEAFF. Full variable domain (rest looked up from reference TRBV29-1 and TRBJ1-1): SAVISQKPSRDICQRGTSLTIQCQVDSQVTMMFWYRQQPGQSLTLIATANQGSEATYESGFVIDKFPISRPNLTFSTLTVSNMSPEDSSIYLCSVSLNTEAFFGQGTRLTVV.

In this sample, this clonotype turned up a few times. This chain uses TRBV5-1 with TRBJ1-2; D ambiguous. With 0 bases removed from V and 3 bases from J, the gap between germline ends came to 9 bases. This CDR3 has 14 residues. Germline CDR1 and CDR2: SGHRS and YFSETQ. The DNA of the CDR3 is TGCGCCAGCAGCTTGGATCCGGATGACTATGGCTACACCTTC. Protein: CASSLDPDDYGYTF.

The J gene is TRBJ1-1, the V gene TRBV5-1; TRBD1 agrees at 7 bases. J was trimmed by 3 bases and V by 1 base; bases with no gene match: 9. Germline assignment: CDR1 SGHRS and CDR2 YFSETQ. The CDR3 contains 16 residues. The CDR3 DNA sequence: TGCGCCAGCAGCTTGAGGGCAGGGGGAGGTGACACTGAAGCTTTCTTT. Translating gives CASSLRAGGGDTEAFF.